One sample yielded the 13 T cell receptor beta chains listed below, sequenced in a study of T-cell memory formation after mild COVID-19 (dated by TCRdb to about 2021). Library method: 5' RACE. The instrument given in TCRdb is Illumina NovaSeq 6000. TCRdb reprocessed the public reads (quality trimming at Q25 with fastp, clone calling with MiXCR) and kept in-frame beta chains. Rows with a matching CDR3 protein are joined into one entry that keeps the most common DNA and genes. The sample table lists 290,000 or so distinct CDR3 sequences, around 19% of them with a count of one. The ten largest clones represent more than 20% of the sample. The sequencing sample was made of PBMCs or a T cell subset sorted from them (not recorded which). These receptors all stem from a man younger than 35 who had mild COVID-19 (a few samples of this study predate the infection). The sample titles of this study are shuffled in the database, so cell type and time point are left out; the donor was told from shared clones.

This clonotype was counted many times. This chain joins TRBV5-1 and TRBJ1-1; no firm D call. Germline V gene data show CDR1 as SGHRS and CDR2 as YFSETQ. Trimming took off 2 bases at V and 4 bases at J, with 9 bases between the two ends. The CDR3 length is 13 residues. This CDR3 reads CASSFVSATEAFF. In nucleotides, the CDR3 is TGCGCCAGCAGCTTCGTGAGTGCCACTGAAGCTTTCTTT. Supplemented by reference TRBV5-1 and TRBJ1-1, the full variable domain reads KAGVTQTPRYLIKTRGQQVTLSCSPISGHRSVSWYQQTPGQGLQFLFEYFSETQRNKGNFPGRFSGRQFSNSRSEMNVSTLELGDSALYLCASSFVSATEAFFGQGTRLTVV.

This chain joins TRBV7-2 and TRBJ2-7; D uncertain. The CDR3 is 13 amino acids. The germline V gene encodes CDR1 SGHTA and CDR2 FQGNSA. The V end lost 4 bases, the J end lost 6 bases, and 13 bases lay between the germline ends. For the CDR3, the DNA is TGTGCCAGCAGCTCCCCCGTTAGGCTCGAGCAGTACTTC. Residues: CASSSPVRLEQYF. Combining the CDR3 with reference TRBV7-2 and TRBJ2-7 gives the whole variable domain GAGVSQSPSNKVTEKGKDVELRCDPISGHTALYWYRQSLGQGLEFLIYFQGNSAPDKSGLPSDRFSAERTGGSVSTLTIQRTQQEDSAVYLCASSSPVRLEQYFGPGTRLTVT.

This clonotype appeared a few times. CDR3 coding DNA: TGTGCCAGCAGTTACTCGCCCTCCAGGAGGGCAGAGACCCAGTACTTC. Amino acids: CASSYSPSRRAETQYF. This chain joins TRBV6-5 and TRBJ2-5; D possibly corresponds to TRBD2 (6 bases). CDR3 size: 16 residues. CDR1 and CDR2 (germline): MNHEY, SVGAGI. The V end was cut by 0 bases, the J end by 4 bases, with 15 bases between.

J is TRBJ2-3 and V is TRBV20-1; possible D gene TRBD2, 5 bases. The V gene lost 0 bases and the J gene lost 7 bases, with 14 bases spanning the gap. The CDR3 has 14 amino acids. The germline CDR1 and CDR2 sequences are DFQATT and SNEGSKA (reference sequence). The CDR3: CSARDGTSWNTQYF. The CDR3 DNA sequence: TGCAGTGCTAGAGATGGCACTAGTTGGAATACGCAGTATTTT.

This chain links TRBV6-2 or TRBV6-3 with TRBJ2-7; tentatively, D is TRBD1 (6 bases). Germline V gives CDR1 MNHEY, CDR2 SVGEGT. Trimming took off 6 bases at V and 1 base at J, with 10 bases between the two ends. CDR3 length: 13 residues. CDR3 nucleotides: TGTGCCAGCAGGCACAGGGCGTCCTACGAGCAGTACTTC. It encodes CASRHRASYEQYF.

This chain links TRBV7-2 with TRBJ1-5; the D is unclear. The CDR3 spans 16 residues. CDR1 is SGHTA and CDR2 is FQGNSA in the germline V gene. V lost 0 bases and J 2 bases, leaving 11 bases between the germline ends. Written as DNA, the CDR3 is TGTGCCAGCAGCTTAGCCACGCCCCGAGGCAATCAGCCCCAGCATTTT. Protein product: CASSLATPRGNQPQHF.

This clonotype was seen only a few times. The chain recombines TRBV7-9 with TRBJ2-3, with TRBD2 identical over 12 bases. The germline V gene has CDR1 SEHNR and CDR2 FQNEAQ (reference sequence). The CDR3 has 16 residues. V was pared by 3 bases and J by 6 bases, with 7 bases of the junction left unmatched. CDR3 residues: CASSFLLAGGRDTQYF. The CDR3 DNA reads TGTGCCAGCAGCTTTTTACTAGCGGGGGGCCGGGATACGCAGTATTTT.

In DNA form, the CDR3 reads TGCGCCAGCAGCCAAGTGGCTAGCGGGGGGGCAGATACGCAGTATTTT. Encoded protein: CASSQVASGGADTQYF. The chain couples TRBV4-3 to TRBJ2-3; 12 bases agree with TRBD2. V gave up 1 base and J gave up 4 bases; unmatched junction bases: 3. The CDR3 length is 16 residues. CDR1 LGHNA and CDR2 YSLEER come from the germline V gene.

The rearrangement joins TRBV6-2 or TRBV6-3 to TRBJ1-1; D is ambiguous. Trimming removed 5 bases from V and 11 bases from J, with 15 bases in between. Germline values: CDR1 MNHEY, CDR2 SVGEGT. This CDR3 is 12 amino acids long. Here the CDR3 DNA reads TGTGCCAGCAGTGTAGCCTCTAGGAGGGCTTTCTTT. Amino acid sequence: CASSVASRRAFF.

This clonotype was detected only a few times. This rearrangement joins TRBV29-1 to TRBJ2-3, with 7 bases identical to TRBD1. The junction had 5 bases not matched to a gene; V was cut back by 5 bases and J by 0 bases. Germline V gives CDR1 SQVTM, CDR2 ANQGSEA. The CDR3 runs to 14 residues. The CDR3 DNA sequence: TGCAGCGTTCGCCGGGACAGAAGCACAGATACGCAGTATTTT. It specifies CSVRRDRSTDTQYF.

This clonotype was observed many times. This rearrangement joins TRBV5-1 to TRBJ2-5; D possibly corresponds to TRBD1 (6 bases). V dropped 0 bases and J dropped 4 bases, with 10 bases sitting between them. Germline-derived CDR1 and CDR2 are SGHRS and YFSETQ. The CDR3 covers 14 residues. CDR3 loop: CASSLGGPVETQYF. CDR3 nucleotides: TGCGCCAGCAGCTTGGGGGGGCCGGTAGAGACCCAGTACTTC.

The chain combines TRBV5-6 with TRBJ2-7; D may be TRBD2 (5 bases). The CDR3 runs to 17 residues. The V gene's germline CDR1 is SGHDT and CDR2 YYEEEE. Trimming shortened V by 0 bases and J by 1 base, and 17 bases separated the two germline ends. CDR3 region: CASSLGWRRNTSYEQYV. CDR3 in DNA: TGTGCCAGCAGCTTGGGGTGGAGGAGGAATACTTCCTACGAGCAGTACGTC.

This clonotype has at least ten counts. The rearrangement uses TRBV5-1 and TRBJ2-3; TRBD2 matches 12 bases. The CDR3 spans 16 residues. V lost 4 bases to trimming and J lost 1 base; unmatched junction nucleotides: 4. Germline V gene sequence: CDR1 SGHRS, CDR2 YFSETQ. The CDR3 region has the DNA TGCGCCAGCAGCCCTAGCGGGGGGGCCGGCACAGATACGCAGTATTTT. Translation: CASSPSGGAGTDTQYF.